This T cell receptor (beta chain) appears in the sequencing data of a study of T cells in Graves' hyperthyroidism and ophthalmopathy. This CDR3 is 16 amino acids long. The germline CDR1 and CDR2 sequences are KGHSH and LQKENI. Losses at the gene ends were 3 bases for V and 8 bases for J; bases not matched to a gene: 11. The source material, RNA transcripts, was used to amplify TCR beta CDR3 regions. The HTBI primer set served for first-round RT-PCR of the TCR CDR3. TCRdb reanalysed the multiplex PCR reads using MiXCR and keeps one entry per CDR3 protein. This table holds over 650,000 distinct CDR3 sequences, about a sixth found once. Uncontrolled infection, other autoimmune disease, pregnancy or lactation barred patients from enrollment. This clonotype was counted many times.

The sample comprised blood. The chain uses TRBV18 and TRBJ2-1; TRBD1 matches at 9 bases. This TCR derives from a man between 18 and 29 years old with Graves' hyperthyroidism. The CDR3 loop is CASSPTGQGRKDEQFF. CDR3 sequence (DNA): TGTGCCAGCTCACCCACGGGACAGGGCAGGAAGGATGAGCAGTTCTTC.